A selection of T cell receptor beta chains follows, all from one sample in a study of OX40 agonist ivuxolimab in advanced cancers. Method: immunoSEQ multiplex PCR; TCRdb's copy keeps in-frame clones and lacks some. The sample contains 70,000 to 90,000 clones, roughly nine tenths of which appear only once. Sequencing used CD4+ or CD8+ T cells sorted from blood, obtained in a trial of the OX40 agonist ivuxolimab. Receptor source: an adult with an advanced solid tumor such as melanoma, head and neck, liver or kidney cancer. Each CDR3 is given with its conserved first and last residue. The D gene is left open where the match is weak. The size entry is marked missing in some rows and otherwise reads once, few, many or a size class.

NA,TRBV2,TRBJ1-4,NA,CASSEQGGEKLFF,TGTGCCAGCAGTGAACAGGGTGGTGAAAAACTGTTTTTT
NA,TRBV5-1,TRBJ1-5,NA,CASSLGTTASNQPQHF,TGCGCCAGCAGCTTGGGCACGACGGCGAGCAATCAGCCCCAGCATTTT
few,TRBV30,TRBJ2-2,NA,CAWGSNTGELFF,TGTGCCTGGGGATCGAACACCGGGGAGCTGTTTTTT
NA,TRBV7-7,TRBJ2-4,TRBD1,CASSASRDRLAKNIQYF,TGTGCTAGCAGCGCCTCCCGGGACAGACTAGCCAAAAACATTCAGTACTTC
once,TRBV6-5,TRBJ1-2,NA,CASSSPGQAYGYTF,TGTGCCAGCAGTTCTCCGGGACAAGCATATGGCTACACCTTC
NA,TRBV25-1,TRBJ1-1,NA,CASSWAPNTEAFF,TGTGCCAGCAGCTGGGCCCCGAACACTGAAGCTTTCTTT
few,TRBV6-4,TRBJ2-1,TRBD2,CASSDAPKRENEQFF,TGTGCCAGCAGCGACGCCCCGAAGCGGGAGAATGAGCAGTTCTTC
NA,TRBV28,TRBJ1-2,NA,CASRGTGNYGYTF,TGTGCCAGCAGGGGAACAGGGAACTATGGCTACACCTTC
NA,TRBV13,TRBJ2-1,NA,CASSSLASGTSVFF,TGTGCCAGCAGCTCCCTAGCGTCAGGGACGTCTGTGTTCTTC
NA,TRBV7-8,TRBJ2-1,NA,CASSLVALYNEQFF,TGTGCCAGCAGCTTAGTTGCGCTGTACAATGAGCAGTTCTTC
NA,TRBV7-6,TRBJ1-1,NA,CASSLGGRGSGNTEAFF,TGTGCCAGCAGCTTAGGCGGCAGGGGATCAGGGAACACTGAAGCTTTCTTT
NA,TRBV7-2,TRBJ1-2,NA,CASSPFGLGDGYTF,TGTGCCAGCAGCCCCTTTGGCCTCGGAGATGGCTACACCTTC
few,TRBV4-1,TRBJ1-2,NA,CASSFRPTGEYGYTF,TGCGCCAGCAGCTTTCGTCCGACAGGCGAATATGGCTACACCTTC
NA,TRBV7-2,TRBJ2-3,NA,CASIPRFATDTQYF,TGTGCCAGCATCCCCCGTTTCGCAACAGATACGCAGTATTTT